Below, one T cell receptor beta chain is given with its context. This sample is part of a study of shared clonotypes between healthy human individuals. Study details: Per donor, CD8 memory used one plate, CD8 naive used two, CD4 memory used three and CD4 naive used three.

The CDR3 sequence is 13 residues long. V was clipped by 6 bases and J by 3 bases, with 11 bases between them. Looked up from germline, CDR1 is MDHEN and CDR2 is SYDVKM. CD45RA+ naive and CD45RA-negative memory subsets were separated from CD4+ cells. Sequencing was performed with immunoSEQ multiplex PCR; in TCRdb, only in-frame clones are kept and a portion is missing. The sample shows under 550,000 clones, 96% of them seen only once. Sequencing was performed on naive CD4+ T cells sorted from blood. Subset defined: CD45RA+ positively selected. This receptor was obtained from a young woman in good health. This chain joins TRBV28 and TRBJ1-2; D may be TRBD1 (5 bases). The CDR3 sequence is CASRRDGYYGYTF. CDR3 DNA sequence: TGTGCCAGCAGACGGGACGGATACTATGGCTACACCTTC.